This T cell receptor beta chain was identified in a study of response to subunit inactivated influenza vaccine. Overall study findings and caveats: Authors suggested few new T cells are recruited by each seasonal influenza vaccination.

V was trimmed by 8 bases and J by 4 bases, leaving 19 bases between them. CDR3 length equals 15 residues. TCRdb re-analysed the RT-PCR reads in MiXCR, keeping a single row per CDR3 protein. Of about half a million distinct CDR3 sequences in the sample, 7.6% are singletons; the top ten hold over 10%. This clonotype has only a few counts. Its antigen is not known. This clonotype was sampled from a man aged 50-75 years who received an inactivated influenza vaccine. The chain is built from TRBV12-3 or TRBV12-4 and TRBJ2-3; D remains ambiguous. The sample was PBMCs from blood, taken around 25 months after vaccination. The CDR3 region has the DNA TGTGCCAGCTCTTACTCGGGTGGTCCTGCAGATACGCAGTATTTT. This sequence encodes CASSYSGGPADTQYF.